The 9 T cell receptor beta chains below were found in one sample sequenced in a study of TIL therapy for anti-PD-1-resistant metastatic lung cancer. This was the immunoSEQ v3 assay. Produced via immunoSEQ multiplex PCR; TCRdb's table is partial and in-frame only. The sample comprises more than 50,000 clones, roughly 91% of which are singletons, and 2% to 3% rests with the top ten. Time point of the sample: pre-treatment sample, taken before nivolumab and TIL therapy. Material: blood, obtained at baseline. The receptors here all came from a person between 25 and 80 years old with non-small cell lung cancer.

Note on this clone: The junction and the germline gene differ at one end; a read error may be behind it. This sequence joins TRBV3-1 (or the pseudogene TRBV3-2) and TRBJ2-1; D gene uncertain. The CDR3 is 12 residues long. Germline CDR1 reads LGHDT; CDR2 reads YNNKEL (reference sequence). CDR3 sequence: CASGNSREPAVF. CDR3 bases: TGTGCCAGTGGGAATTCAAGGGAACCAGCAGTCTTC.

The sample holds a few counts of this clone. This chain joins TRBV19 and TRBJ1-5; no firm D call. Germline values: CDR1 LNHDA, CDR2 SQIVND (reference sequence). This CDR3 comprises 17 residues. Trimming shortened V by 1 base and J by 2 bases, and 15 bases separated the two germline ends. The CDR3: CASSIGPLEGGNQPQHF. The CDR3 bases are TGTGCCAGTAGTATAGGCCCCCTTGAGGGTGGCAATCAGCCCCAGCATTTT.

This chain uses TRBV7-3 with TRBJ2-3, with 8 nucleotides matching TRBD1. V gave up 5 bases and J gave up 5 bases; unmatched junction bases: 9. CDR3 length: 15 amino acids. In germline, CDR1 is SGHTA, CDR2 FQGTGA. The CDR3 region is CASSARTGSIDTQYF. For the CDR3, the DNA is TGTGCCAGCAGCGCCCGGACAGGGTCAATAGATACGCAGTATTTT.

The chain uses TRBV7-9 and TRBJ2-7, with D uncertain. V lost 5 bases, J lost 6 bases, and 17 bases lay in between. This CDR3 is 14 amino acids long. Germline CDR1 SEHNR, CDR2 FQNEAQ (reference sequence). CDR3 bases: TGTGCCAGCAGCCCGCCGCGCTGGGCTTCCGAGCAGTACTTC. This codes for CASSPPRWASEQYF.

The chain links TRBV3-1 (or the pseudogene TRBV3-2) to TRBJ1-5; the match to TRBD1 covers 10 bases. The CDR3 has 18 amino acids. V was clipped by 5 bases and J by 0 bases; unmatched bases: 10. The germline V gene encodes CDR1 LGHDT and CDR2 YNNKEL (reference sequence). The CDR3 is CASSSPGQGLISNQPQHF. CDR3 sequence (DNA): TGTGCCAGCAGCTCACCGGGACAGGGGCTCATTAGCAATCAGCCCCAGCATTTT.

The CDR3 is CASSRTQGREQYF. The DNA for the CDR3 is TGTGCCAGCAGTAGGACACAGGGCCGGGAGCAGTACTTC. V is TRBV6-5 and J is TRBJ2-7; a weak D match, TRBD1 (6 bases). The CDR3 covers 13 residues. The V end lost 5 bases, the J end lost 7 bases, and 15 bases lay between the germline ends. CDR1 is MNHEY, CDR2 SVGAGI, per germline.

V is TRBV29-1 and J is TRBJ1-3; 11 positions agree with TRBD1. The germline V gene has CDR1 SQVTM and CDR2 ANQGSEA. The ends lost 7 bases at V and 13 bases at J; junction bases unmatched: 6. The CDR3 runs to 11 residues. CDR3 region: CSASGQGVIYF. CDR3 DNA sequence: TGCAGCGCGTCGGGACAGGGGGTGATATATTTT.

The J gene is TRBJ1-1, the V gene TRBV19; D unresolved. V gave up 5 bases and J gave up 1 base, with 8 bases separating them. There are 13 residues in the CDR3. Germline V gene lookup returns CDR1 LNHDA and CDR2 SQIVND (reference sequence). In DNA, the CDR3 is TGTGCCAGTAGTGGGTACCAGAACACTGAAGCTTTCTTT. It specifies CASSGYQNTEAFF.

This rearrangement joins TRBV28 to TRBJ2-1; 10 positions match TRBD2. V lost 4 bases to trimming and J lost 1 base; unmatched junction nucleotides: 10. This CDR3 is 18 amino acids long. CDR1 is MDHEN and CDR2 is SYDVKM in the germline V gene. Written as DNA, the CDR3 is TGTGCCAGCAGTTCAGCTAGCGGGAGACGGGCATCCTACAATGAGCAGTTCTTC. Translating it yields CASSSASGRRASYNEQFF.